This TCR beta chain was sequenced during a study of T cells expressing NK-cell markers. The overall study: Eight donors were sequenced, seven testing HCMV-seropositive and one testing seronegative.

CDR3 length: 14 residues. Germline V gives CDR1 SGHRS, CDR2 YFSETQ. With UMIs, 5'RACE template switching was used to make TCR beta cDNA. TCRdb reworked the 5' RACE reads into one entry per CDR3 protein, no DNA. Its table lists 300,000 to 500,000 distinct CDR3 sequences. Sequencing input: blood T cells: a sorted CD56 or NKG2C T cell subset, CD4+ or CD8+ T cells, or bulk PBMC T cells (not recorded which). The rearrangement links TRBV5-1 to TRBJ2-1. The sequence was collected from a woman in her fifties or sixties in good health. CDR3 region: CASSLEGNVNEQFF.